Here is one TCR beta chain with its context. This sample is drawn from a study of blood T cell repertoires in COVID-19. At the level of the study: Acute and convalescent COVID-19 specimens originated in the United States, Italy and Spain. The cDNA or gDNA used as material had been derived from T cells, B-cell-depleted T cells, or PBMCs.

Per the original data handling: Cell counts per sample came from amplifying reference gene primers. TCRdb's copy holds only in-frame clones and misses some; the assay was immunoSEQ multiplex PCR. V and J calls and clone size are as listed in that table; D and trimming were resolved from the DNA. Of under 350,000 clones in the sample, 85% to 90% were seen once. This CDR3 region has 14 residues. Germline V CDR1 and CDR2: SGHRS, YFSETQ. V shed 4 bases, J shed 5 bases, and the junction held 6 bases outside the gene matches. The V and J genes are TRBV5-1 and TRBJ2-1; TRBD2 aligns across 7 bases. The sample was peripheral blood. This TCR came from a man between 18 and 29 years old with active or convalescent COVID-19. The CDR3 protein is CASSMGGPNNEQFF. CDR3 nucleotides: TGCGCCAGCAGCATGGGAGGGCCGAACAATGAGCAGTTCTTC. The variable domain in full, completed from reference TRBV5-1 and TRBJ2-1, reads KAGVTQTPRYLIKTRGQQVTLSCSPISGHRSVSWYQQTPGQGLQFLFEYFSETQRNKGNFPGRFSGRQFSNSRSEMNVSTLELGDSALYLCASSMGGPNNEQFFGPGTRLTVL.